This T cell receptor beta chain was recovered during a study of CD8 T cells in Susac syndrome. The CD8+ and CD4+ T cells were negatively isolated, with the TEMRA cells enriched by FACS. The CDR3 consists of 14 residues. Trimming removed 2 bases at V and 4 bases at J, with 11 bases between. Germline CDR1 MDHEN, CDR2 SYDVKM. Random hexamers primed reverse transcription of about 0.5 to 1 ug RNA. TCRdb passed the immunoSEQ multiplex PCR reads through MiXCR, listing each CDR3 protein once. The sample has fewer than 100,000 distinct CDR3 sequences, around 90% seen once; the top ten hold just over 0.5%. The sequence came from a human donor with multiple sclerosis. Sequencing was done on a sample of CD8+ T cells from PBMCs. J is TRBJ1-2 and V is TRBV28; no clear D gene. CDR3 in DNA: TGTGCCAGCAGTTTACCCCTTAATGCCTATGGCTACACCTTC. It is translated as CASSLPLNAYGYTF.